This TCR beta chain stems from a study of cytomegalovirus exposure and HLA in healthy donors. PCR used 60 Vbeta primers and 13 Jbeta primers. The method was immunoSEQ multiplex PCR; TCRdb's version includes in-frame clones alone and lacks a portion of them. This sample has 170,000 or so clones, with roughly 80% found just once. Notes on this clone: Its antigen is unknown.

Study results and caveats: Presence/absence results assume similar sequencing depth per donor, which may not hold. A missense variant in DCLRE1C was later tied to TCR beta V- and J-gene trimming.

Deletions cut 2 bases from V and 4 bases from J, with 14 bases between. This CDR3 comprises 15 residues. CDR1 and CDR2 (germline): ENHRY, SYGVKD. Sequencing input: PBMCs. The receptor's source is a man aged 25 to 40 in good health and CMV-seropositive. The chain is built from TRBV10-3 and TRBJ1-2, with D uncertain. Written as DNA, the CDR3 is TGTGCCATCAGTGAGAGGCCTACCGAGGGCTATGGCTACACCTTC. Translating gives CAISERPTEGYGYTF.